These 21 T cell receptor beta chains were sequenced from one sample in a study of cytomegalovirus exposure and HLA in healthy donors. Both 60 Vbeta primers and 13 Jbeta primers went into the PCR. TCRdb keeps only in-frame clones here, not all; method: immunoSEQ multiplex PCR. The sample consists of about 170,000 clones, roughly 72% of them appearing once. The sequencing input was PBMCs. These receptors came from a man in his forties in good health and CMV-seropositive.

This chain links TRBV2 with TRBJ2-3, with a weak D call TRBD1 (8 bases). The CDR3 has 14 residues. CDR1 and CDR2 from the germline V gene are SNHLY and FYNNEI. The V gene lost 6 bases and the J gene lost 2 bases, with 12 bases spanning the gap. In DNA, the CDR3 is TGTGCCAGCAGACAGGGGGACTACACAGATACGCAGTATTTT. This translates into CASRQGDYTDTQYF. Supplemented by reference TRBV2 and TRBJ2-3, the full variable domain reads EPEVTQTPSHQVTQMGQEVILRCVPISNHLYFYWYRQILGQKVEFLVSFYNNEISEKSEIFDDQFSVERPDGSNFTLKIRSTKLEDSAMYFCASRQGDYTDTQYFGPGTRLTVL.

The chain joins TRBV27 to TRBJ1-5, with 7 bases fitting TRBD1. Germline CDR1 is MNHEY and CDR2 is SMNVEV (reference sequence). With V trimmed by 5 bases and J by 10 bases, 11 bases remained unmatched. The CDR3 is 14 amino acids. The CDR3 coding sequence is TGTGCCAGCAGTCCCGGGACAGCGCTCGGTCCCCAGCATTTT. This codes for CASSPGTALGPQHF.

The chain recombines TRBV7-2 with TRBJ1-5, with TRBD1 matching over 10 bases. The CDR3 loop spans 15 amino acids. Germline CDR1 SGHTA, CDR2 FQGNSA. V lost 4 bases and J lost 1; bases outside the gene matches: 1. The CDR3 spells CASSWGQGSNQPQHF. CDR3 bases: TGTGCCAGCAGCTGGGGACAGGGGAGCAATCAGCCCCAGCATTTT.

The V call is TRBV7-3, the J call TRBJ2-1, with D perhaps TRBD2 (6 bases). Trimming stripped 2 bases from V and 1 base from J, with 21 bases between. The CDR3 loop spans 19 amino acids. Per germline, CDR1 SGHTA and CDR2 FQGTGA. The CDR3 coding sequence is TGTGCCAGCAGCTTACTAAGTTCTGGGGTAGGGAGGTCCTACAATGAGCAGTTCTTC. This translates into CASSLLSSGVGRSYNEQFF.

This chain links TRBV9 with TRBJ2-3; 10 bases map to TRBD2. Unmatched junction bases numbered 6, after V lost 4 bases and J lost 4 bases. Germline lookup yields CDR1 SGDLS and CDR2 YYNGEE. The CDR3 is made up of 15 amino acids. The CDR3 bases are TGTGCCAGCAGCTTACTAGCGGGGTGGGCAGATACGCAGTATTTT. Its protein product is CASSLLAGWADTQYF.

V gene TRBV7-2 combines with J gene TRBJ1-6; 9 nucleotides match TRBD1. The germline V gene encodes CDR1 SGHTA and CDR2 FQGNSA. Trimming cost V 5 bases and J 6 bases; bases outside gene matches: 11. The CDR3 is 17 amino acids. In nucleotides, the CDR3 is TGTGCCAGCAGCCCGGGCCGGGACAGGGTGGCTAATTCACCCCTCCACTTT. It codes for CASSPGRDRVANSPLHF.

This sequence joins TRBV7-2 and TRBJ2-4; D is possibly TRBD2 (7 bases). This CDR3 comprises 13 residues. In germline, CDR1 is SGHTA, CDR2 FQGNSA. Trimming cost V 3 bases and J 8 bases, with 11 bases left between them. CDR3: CASSFGGPDIQYF. The CDR3 DNA reads as TGTGCCAGCAGCTTCGGGGGGCCGGACATTCAGTACTTC.

The CDR3: CASSELPGQSNTEAFF. In nucleotides, the CDR3 is TGCGCCAGCAGCGAACTTCCGGGACAGTCGAACACTGAAGCTTTCTTT. The rearrangement uses TRBV5-1 and TRBJ1-1, with 7 bases aligning to TRBD1. The CDR3 loop spans 16 amino acids. Looked up from germline, CDR1 is SGHRS and CDR2 is YFSETQ. Trimming took 4 bases from V and 1 from J; bases not matched to a gene: 10.

CDR3 protein: CASSSQGGQGAGELFF. The CDR3 DNA sequence: TGTGCCAGCAGCTCCCAGGGAGGACAGGGAGCCGGGGAGCTGTTTTTT. J is TRBJ2-2 and V is TRBV7-3, with 8 nucleotides matching TRBD1. The CDR3 contains 16 residues. J gave up 6 bases and V 4 bases, and 10 bases lay outside the gene matches. The germline CDR1 and CDR2 sequences are SGHTA and FQGTGA.

The chain links TRBV18 to TRBJ2-7, with a weak D call TRBD1 (7 bases). Trimming stripped 1 base from V and 7 bases from J, with 23 bases between. The CDR3 has 17 amino acids. Germline values: CDR1 KGHSH, CDR2 LQKENI. CDR3 in DNA: TGTGCCAGCTCACCACTCCCCGCCCAGGGGGGTTTTCTAGAGCAGTACTTC. It encodes CASSPLPAQGGFLEQYF.

The J gene is TRBJ2-7, the V gene TRBV25-1; tentatively, D is TRBD1 (5 bases). CDR3 length: 12 residues. The ends were cut back, 5 bases at V and 3 bases at J, with 8 bases in the middle. CDR1 MGHDK and CDR2 SYGVNS come from the germline V gene. The CDR3 here is CASSIQGYEQYF. In DNA, the CDR3 is TGTGCCAGCAGTATTCAGGGCTACGAGCAGTACTTC.

This chain uses TRBV5-5 with TRBJ1-5; D is perhaps TRBD1 (5 bases). Between the trimmed V and J ends, which lost 3 bases and 3 bases, there was a span of 13 bases. Germline CDR1 is SGHKS and CDR2 is YYEKEE (reference sequence). The CDR3 is 15 residues long. The CDR3 sequence: CASSYTPGSNQPQHF. CDR3 nucleotide sequence: TGTGCCAGCAGCTACACCCCAGGGTCCAATCAGCCCCAGCATTTT.

This chain uses TRBV27 with TRBJ1-2, with TRBD1 as a possible D gene (5 bases). This CDR3 has 12 amino acids. Germline CDR1 and CDR2: MNHEY and SMNVEV (reference sequence). V shed 5 bases and J shed 3 bases, with 7 bases lying between them. DNA for the CDR3: TGTGCCAGCAGTGGGGGGTACTATGGCTACACCTTC. This translates into CASSGGYYGYTF.

The chain is built from TRBV18 and TRBJ2-1; D possibly corresponds to TRBD2 (6 bases). Germline CDR1 KGHSH, CDR2 LQKENI. V was trimmed by 4 bases and J by 9 bases, leaving 16 bases between them. CDR3 size: 14 residues. The CDR3 DNA sequence: TGTGCCAGCTCACTCGAAGAGCTGCGGGGTGAGCAGTTCTTC. It codes for CASSLEELRGEQFF.

The chain is built from TRBV5-1 and TRBJ1-2, with 7 bases that match TRBD1. The junction had 12 bases not matched to a gene; V was cut back by 0 bases and J by 7 bases. This CDR3 is built from 16 residues. The germline CDR1 and CDR2 sequences are SGHRS and YFSETQ. CDR3 bases: TGCGCCAGCAGCTTGGCGGTTACAGGGGCCCAGGCTGGCTACACCTTC. This sequence encodes CASSLAVTGAQAGYTF.

The genes are TRBV25-1 and TRBJ1-2; 8 nucleotides agree with TRBD1. The CDR3 loop spans 12 amino acids. V was pared by 6 bases and J by 8 bases, with 5 bases of the junction left unmatched. The germline gives CDR1 MGHDK, CDR2 SYGVNS. The CDR3 loop reads CASRTGGNGYTF. The DNA for the CDR3 is TGTGCCAGCAGAACAGGGGGGAACGGCTACACCTTC.

The chain combines TRBV14 with TRBJ2-2; possible D gene TRBD2, 6 bases. The CDR3 covers 16 residues. Germline CDR1 is SGHDN and CDR2 is FVKESK. V shed 5 bases and J shed 2 bases, with 15 bases lying between them. CDR3 DNA: TGTGCCAGCAGCAGAAGACACGGGGGAAACACCGGGGAGCTGTTTTTT. It specifies CASSRRHGGNTGELFF.

CDR3 sequence reads: CASSEYGQKTNYGYTF. CDR3 DNA sequence: TGTGCCAGCAGCGAGTATGGACAGAAAACTAACTATGGCTACACCTTC. This chain connects TRBV13 to TRBJ1-2, with D possibly TRBD1 on 6 matching bases. The CDR3 length is 16 residues. Germline V CDR1 and CDR2: PRHDT, FYEKMQ (reference sequence). V dropped 5 bases and J dropped 0 bases, with 16 bases sitting between them.

The chain carries TRBV19 and TRBJ2-3, with 11 bases fitting TRBD2. V shed 7 bases, J shed 11 bases, and the junction held 11 bases outside the gene matches. Germline V gene sequence: CDR1 LNHDA, CDR2 SQIVND (reference sequence). The CDR3 is made up of 14 amino acids. CDR3 in amino acids: CASMASGGPYKQYF. The CDR3 region has the DNA TGTGCCAGTATGGCTAGCGGGGGGCCGTATAAGCAGTATTTT. The entire variable domain, with the rest obtained from reference TRBV19 and TRBJ2-3, is as follows: DGGITQSPKYLFRKEGQNVTLSCEQNLNHDAMYWYRQDPGQGLRLIYYSQIVNDFQKGDIAEGYSVSREKKESFPLTVTSAQKNPTAFYLCASMASGGPYKQYFGPGTRLTVL.

V is TRBV30 and J is TRBJ1-2; 7 bases match TRBD1. The CDR3 sequence is 13 residues long. The junction had 6 bases not matched to a gene; V was cut back by 2 bases and J by 6 bases. Germline V gene lookup returns CDR1 GTSNPN and CDR2 SVGIG (reference sequence). CDR3 nucleotides: TGTGCCTGGAGTAGACAGGGAGGTGATGGCTACACCTTC. Its translation: CAWSRQGGDGYTF.

The CDR3 here is CASSVQDTTYNEQFF. CDR3 bases: TGTGCCAGCAGCGTCCAGGACACCACCTACAATGAGCAGTTCTTC. This chain uses TRBV9 with TRBJ2-1; TRBD1 is a possible D gene (5 bases). V lost 2 bases, J lost 2 bases, and 11 bases lay in between. This CDR3 comprises 15 residues. CDR1 is SGDLS and CDR2 is YYNGEE in the germline V gene. The variable domain in full, with the rest retrieved from reference TRBV9 and TRBJ2-1, is DSGVTQTPKHLITATGQRVTLRCSPRSGDLSVYWYQQSLDQGLQFLIQYYNGEERAKGNILERFSAQQFPDLHSELNLSSLELGDSALYFCASSVQDTTYNEQFFGPGTRLTVL.